Presented here are 9 T cell receptor beta chains from one specimen sequenced in a study of blood T cells in healthy people across ages. A second PCR, run for about 7 to 11 cycles, used a sample-barcoded 5' primer plus a J-beta primer mix. TCRdb fed the 5' RACE reads into MiXCR, producing one record per CDR3 protein. In the table there are some 750,000 distinct CDR3 sequences, about a fifth of which are singletons. The sample taken for sequencing was blood. Every receptor here comes from a man in his sixties or seventies in good health.

This clonotype has more than one count but fewer than ten. The V and J genes are TRBV12-3 or TRBV12-4 and TRBJ2-3; TRBD2 matches at 10 bases. The ends lost 6 bases at V and 2 bases at J; junction bases unmatched: 5. CDR3 length equals 15 residues. CDR3 DNA: TGTGCCAGCAGGGTAGCGGGGGGCTTCACAGATACGCAGTATTTT. Its translation: CASRVAGGFTDTQYF.

This chain connects TRBV27 to TRBJ2-6; 7 bases match TRBD2. CDR1 and CDR2 from the germline V gene are MNHEY and SMNVEV (reference sequence). CDR3 size: 16 residues. V trimming: 1 base; J trimming: 3 bases; junction bases outside the gene matches: 3. CDR3 coding DNA: TGTGCCAGCAGTTTATTTGGGGAGGGTGGGGCCAACGTCCTGACTTTC. It specifies CASSLFGEGGANVLTF.

In its sample, this clonotype was seen a few times. V usage is TRBV4-1 and J usage is TRBJ2-5; no definite D call. The germline CDR1 and CDR2 sequences are MGHRA and YSYEKL. Trimming cost V 0 bases and J 7 bases, with 12 bases left between them. The CDR3 runs 14 residues. CDR3 protein: CASSQDPIERTQYF. The CDR3 nucleotides read TGCGCCAGCAGCCAAGATCCAATAGAGAGGACCCAGTACTTC.

In this sample, this clonotype turned up a few times. The chain links TRBV2 to TRBJ2-7; no reliable D call. The CDR3 loop spans 17 amino acids. Germline V lookup: CDR1 SNHLY, CDR2 FYNNEI. V was clipped by 6 bases and J by 0 bases, with 21 bases between them. CDR3 sequence (DNA): TGTGCCAGCAGCCCCAGTATGTGGTCGTTTCACTCCTACGAGCAGTACTTC. It yields the protein CASSPSMWSFHSYEQYF.

The chain joins TRBV19 to TRBJ2-5, with 9 bases identical to TRBD1. The DNA end is a closer match to TRBJ2-7, so the J assignment may be wrong. The CDR3 spans 13 residues. CDR1 is LNHDA and CDR2 is SQIVND in the germline V gene (reference sequence). CDR3 amino acids: CASSSQGADEQYF. DNA of the CDR3: TGTGCCAGTAGTTCACAGGGGGCCGACGAGCAGTACTTC.

This clonotype has a handful of counts. This rearrangement joins TRBV2 to TRBJ1-1, with D maybe TRBD1 (6 bases). CDR3 length equals 14 residues. The germline gives CDR1 SNHLY, CDR2 FYNNEI. Trimming stripped 6 bases from V and 9 bases from J, with 20 bases between. The CDR3 here is CASSEGGTRYKAFF. The CDR3 nucleotides are TGTGCCAGCAGCGAGGGGGGGACACGGTATAAAGCTTTCTTT.

This chain uses TRBV12-3 or TRBV12-4 with TRBJ2-3, with 9 bases fitting TRBD2. This CDR3 has 14 amino acids. J was trimmed by 5 bases and V by 10 bases; bases with no gene match: 10. CDR3 in amino acids: CATGGGGERDTQYF. CDR3 sequence (DNA): TGTGCCACAGGCGGCGGGGGGGAGCGAGATACGCAGTATTTT.

The J gene is TRBJ1-2, the V gene TRBV6-5; D unresolved. Germline CDR1 MNHEY, CDR2 SVGAGI. V lost 2 bases, J lost 4 bases, and 20 bases lay in between. There are 17 residues in the CDR3. In nucleotides, the CDR3 is TGTGCCAGCAGTTACATTACGGGCGATCCCCCGATCTATGGCTACACCTTC. As protein: CASSYITGDPPIYGYTF.

In regard to this clonotype: Since no conserved phenylalanine or tryptophan closes the CDR3, a read error is the likely cause. This chain links TRBV11-2 with TRBJ2-5; 13 bases align to TRBD2. CDR1 and CDR2 from the germline V gene are SGHAT and FQNNGV. The CDR3 length is 16 residues. After removal of 4 bases from V and 2 bases from J, the junction contained 4 bases not matched to a gene. The CDR3 spells CASSWTSGGIQETQYL. CDR3 nucleotides: TGTGCCAGCAGCTGGACTAGCGGGGGCATTCAAGAGACCCAGTACCTC.